This TCR beta chain was obtained from a study of T cell responses to AZD1222 COVID-19 vaccine. Only in-frame clones appear in the TCRdb table, and some are missing; sequencing was by immunoSEQ multiplex PCR. This sample has approximately 150,000 clones, with around 92% found just once. Whole-study results and caveats: Possibly, clonal diversity was underestimated; donors were largely white British and included more females.

CDR3 length: 15 amino acids. With 7 bases clipped from V and 5 bases from J, the junction kept 14 bases outside the gene matches. Germline V gene data show CDR1 as MDHEN and CDR2 as SYDVKM. As for this clone: Its antigen is as yet unknown.

The sample here was peripheral blood, taken after recovery from COVID-19. The V and J genes are TRBV28 and TRBJ2-7; 7 bases line up with TRBD1. The TCR comes from an adult who had recovered from COVID-19. The CDR3 loop reads CASTMRQGWENEQYF. In DNA form, the CDR3 reads TGTGCCAGCACAATGCGACAGGGATGGGAGAACGAGCAGTACTTC.